This T cell receptor beta chain originates from a study of CD8+ T cells in alopecia areata. General study points: For lesional scalp, especially alopecia totalis/universalis, clonality was higher than in normal scalp.

This CDR3 is 11 amino acids long. Trimming removed 5 bases from V and 4 bases from J, with 6 bases in between. Germline values: CDR1 MGHDK, CDR2 SYGVNS. Notes on this clone: Its antigen is currently unknown.

Sequencing templates came from extracted RNA that was reverse transcribed into cDNA. Libraries were prepared by immunoSEQ multiplex PCR; TCRdb keeps only in-frame clonotypes and omits some of them. Of approximately 100,000 clones in the sample, about 40% were seen once. The TCR comes from a human donor with alopecia areata. The sequenced sample consisted of CD4+ T cells sorted from blood. The gene calls are TRBV25-1 and TRBJ2-7; D call uncertain. The DNA of the CDR3 is TGTGCCAGCAGTTACCAGTACGAGCAGTACTTC. Protein: CASSYQYEQYF.